This record covers a single T cell receptor (beta chain). As yet, its antigen is unknown. The CDR3 runs to 14 residues. Per the germline V gene, CDR1 is LNHDA and CDR2 is SQIVND (reference sequence). The data were taken from a study of beta chain features in type 1 diabetes. Points from the study as a whole: TCRB CDR3s from Type 1 diabetes patients were moderately but significantly shorter in all four CD4+ subsets. Fewer junction insertions and more nucleotide deletions appeared in type 1 diabetes patients.

Expressed TCRB transcripts were sequenced because the entire RNA isolate underwent reverse transcription. This table comes from immunoSEQ multiplex PCR, and its TCRdb copy is limited to in-frame clones, with some not included. The repertoire holds around 40,000 clones, approximately 61% seen once, with over 1.5% in the top ten. This chain joins TRBV19 and TRBJ1-2, with 9 nucleotides matching TRBD1. Sequenced: Tregs from blood. The receptor was derived from a man aged 30 to 45 with type 1 diabetes. Some clones in this sample may be carry-over from other donors' samples. CDR3 sequence reads: CVSGKGQGSYGYTF. In DNA, the CDR3 is TGTGTCTCGGGAAAGGGACAGGGATCCTATGGCTACACCTTC.